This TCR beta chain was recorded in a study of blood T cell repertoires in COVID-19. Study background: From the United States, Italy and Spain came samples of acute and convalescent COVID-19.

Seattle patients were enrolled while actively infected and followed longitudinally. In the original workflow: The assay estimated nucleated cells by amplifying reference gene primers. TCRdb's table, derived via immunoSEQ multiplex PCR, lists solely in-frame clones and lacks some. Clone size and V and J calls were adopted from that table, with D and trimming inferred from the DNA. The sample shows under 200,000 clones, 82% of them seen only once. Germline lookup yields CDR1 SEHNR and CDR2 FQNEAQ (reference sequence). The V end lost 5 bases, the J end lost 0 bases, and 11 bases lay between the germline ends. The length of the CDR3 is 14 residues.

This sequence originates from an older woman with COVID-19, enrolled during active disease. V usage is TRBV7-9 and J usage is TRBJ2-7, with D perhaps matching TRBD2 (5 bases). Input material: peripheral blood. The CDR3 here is CASSHRTDSYEQYF. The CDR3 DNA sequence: TGTGCCAGCAGCCATAGGACTGACTCCTACGAGCAGTACTTC. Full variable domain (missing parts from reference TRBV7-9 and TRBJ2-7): DTGVSQNPRHKITKRGQNVTFRCDPISEHNRLYWYRQTLGQGPEFLTYFQNEAQLEKSRLLSDRFSAERPKGSFSTLEIQRTEQGDSAMYLCASSHRTDSYEQYFGPGTRLTVT.